The 13 T cell receptor beta chains listed next were all sequenced from one sample in a study of cytomegalovirus exposure and HLA in healthy donors. Use of 60 Vbeta and 13 Jbeta primers characterized the PCR. Generated by immunoSEQ multiplex PCR, the TCRdb table keeps only in-frame clones and is missing some. The repertoire holds 130,000 or so clones, with approximately 80% as singletons. The sequenced material came from PBMCs. The receptors stem from a male donor in good health and CMV-seropositive.

V is TRBV29-1 and J is TRBJ1-4; TRBD1 aligns across 7 bases. This CDR3 has 15 residues. Germline CDR1 and CDR2: SQVTM and ANQGSEA. Losses at the gene ends were 0 bases for V and 8 bases for J; bases not matched to a gene: 9. The CDR3 is CSVEDATGTGEKLFF. The CDR3 DNA follows: TGCAGCGTTGAAGACGCGACAGGGACCGGGGAAAAACTGTTTTTT.

This sequence joins TRBV7-9 and TRBJ2-3; 8 nucleotides align to TRBD2. CDR1 is SEHNR, CDR2 FQNEAQ, per germline (reference sequence). Trimming at V came to 1 base and at J to 2 bases, leaving 5 bases not matched to a gene. The CDR3 length is 16 residues. CDR3 protein: CASSLVPGGVTDTQYF. As DNA, the CDR3 is TGTGCCAGCAGCTTAGTCCCCGGGGGGGTCACAGATACGCAGTATTTT.

The rearrangement joins TRBV5-1 to TRBJ2-2; 11 bases are a match to TRBD2. The CDR3 is made up of 15 amino acids. From germline, CDR1 is SGHRS and CDR2 YFSETQ. The junction had 0 bases not matched to a gene; V was cut back by 0 bases and J by 5 bases. As DNA, the CDR3 is TGCGCCAGCAGCTTGGGGACTAGCGGGACCGGGGAGCTGTTTTTT. This encodes CASSLGTSGTGELFF.

Turning to this clone: Mismatch with germline at one junction end may stem from a read error. The chain employs TRBV15 and TRBJ2-4, with 7 bases matching TRBD1. The CDR3 length is 15 residues. Germline CDR1 is LNHNV and CDR2 is YYDKDF (reference sequence). In nucleotides, the CDR3 is TGTGCCACCAGCAGAGTGAGACAGGGAAAAAACAGTCAGTACTTC. The encoded protein is CATSRVRQGKNSQYF.

The chain has TRBV2 and TRBJ1-4; no clear D gene. From germline, CDR1 is SNHLY and CDR2 FYNNEI. Trimming removed 3 bases from V and 8 bases from J, with 10 bases in between. The CDR3 is 13 amino acids. The DNA for the CDR3 is TGTGCCAGCAGTGAGTGGGCCTGGGAAAAACTGTTTTTT. Translated: CASSEWAWEKLFF.

The chain is built from TRBV5-8 and TRBJ1-5; D is perhaps TRBD1 (6 bases). CDR3 size: 15 residues. Trimming pared 0 bases from V and 7 bases from J, leaving 14 bases between. Germline values: CDR1 SGHTS, CDR2 YDEGEE. CDR3 in amino acids: CASSLGGPGDQPQHF. The CDR3 DNA reads TGTGCCAGCAGCTTGGGGGGGCCGGGTGACCAGCCCCAGCATTTT. The variable domain in full, completed from reference TRBV5-8 and TRBJ1-5, reads EAGVTQSPTHLIKTRGQQATLRCSPISGHTSVYWYQQALGLGLQFLLWYDEGEERNRGNFPPRFSGRQFPNYSSELNVNALELEDSALYLCASSLGGPGDQPQHFGDGTRLSIL.

V and J are TRBV19 and TRBJ2-3; D is perhaps TRBD1 (6 bases). Germline CDR1 LNHDA, CDR2 SQIVND (reference sequence). V dropped 6 bases and J dropped 8 bases, with 12 bases sitting between them. CDR3 length: 12 residues. The CDR3, as DNA: TGTGCCAGTAGGACAGGTGGCGGTACGCAGTATTTT. The encoded protein is CASRTGGGTQYF.

V and J are TRBV4-2 and TRBJ2-5, with D unclear. This CDR3 has 14 amino acids. Germline CDR1 reads LGHNA; CDR2 reads YNFKEQ. The V and J ends lost 0 bases and 5 bases respectively, with 10 bases between them. The CDR3 nucleotides are TGTGCCAGCAGCCAAGATTTGAGTTCGGAGACCCAGTACTTC. This translates into CASSQDLSSETQYF.

The count of this clone is one. This chain uses TRBV6-1 with TRBJ2-4, with D possibly being TRBD2 (7 bases). Germline V gives CDR1 MNHNS, CDR2 SASEGT. The CDR3 runs 11 residues. V gave up 11 bases and J gave up 8 bases, with 13 bases separating them. The CDR3 region has the DNA TGTGCCGCGGGGGCGGGGCACATTCAGTACTTC. This gives the protein CAAGAGHIQYF.

The chain employs TRBV4-2 and TRBJ2-5; 15 bases are a match to TRBD2. The CDR3 consists of 19 residues. Germline lookup yields CDR1 LGHNA and CDR2 YNFKEQ. J lost 0 bases, V lost 2 bases, and 7 bases had no gene match. This CDR3 reads CASSQTGTSGGTYQETQYF. DNA of the CDR3: TGTGCCAGCAGCCAAACTGGGACTAGCGGGGGGACGTACCAAGAGACCCAGTACTTC.

In this sample, this clone turned up a few times. V gene TRBV5-1 combines with J gene TRBJ2-5; 9 nucleotides line up with TRBD2. Germline CDR1 SGHRS, CDR2 YFSETQ. With V trimmed by 0 bases and J by 2 bases, 14 bases remained unmatched. CDR3 length equals 19 residues. The CDR3 region has the DNA TGCGCCAGCAGCTTGGCCGGGAGTAGCGGGAGCCCACTTCAAGAGACCCAGTACTTC. This codes for CASSLAGSSGSPLQETQYF. Variable domain in full (rest from reference TRBV5-1 and TRBJ2-5): KAGVTQTPRYLIKTRGQQVTLSCSPISGHRSVSWYQQTPGQGLQFLFEYFSETQRNKGNFPGRFSGRQFSNSRSEMNVSTLELGDSALYLCASSLAGSSGSPLQETQYFGPGTRLLVL.

The chain recombines TRBV27 with TRBJ2-5; perhaps TRBD2 as D (5 bases). The CDR3 consists of 15 residues. Germline CDR1 reads MNHEY; CDR2 reads SMNVEV (reference sequence). Trimming shortened V by 2 bases and J by 2 bases, and 12 bases separated the two germline ends. The CDR3 bases are TGTGCCAGCAGTTTAGGACTGGCGCCTCAAGAGACCCAGTACTTC. Translated: CASSLGLAPQETQYF.

The chain employs TRBV27 and TRBJ1-5, with 12 positions matching TRBD1. J was trimmed by 6 bases and V by 8 bases; bases with no gene match: 8. This CDR3 has 15 residues. CDR1 is MNHEY and CDR2 is SMNVEV in the germline V gene (reference sequence). CDR3 region: CASAAGTGGGQPQHF. CDR3 coding DNA: TGTGCCAGCGCAGCCGGGACAGGGGGCGGTCAGCCCCAGCATTTT.